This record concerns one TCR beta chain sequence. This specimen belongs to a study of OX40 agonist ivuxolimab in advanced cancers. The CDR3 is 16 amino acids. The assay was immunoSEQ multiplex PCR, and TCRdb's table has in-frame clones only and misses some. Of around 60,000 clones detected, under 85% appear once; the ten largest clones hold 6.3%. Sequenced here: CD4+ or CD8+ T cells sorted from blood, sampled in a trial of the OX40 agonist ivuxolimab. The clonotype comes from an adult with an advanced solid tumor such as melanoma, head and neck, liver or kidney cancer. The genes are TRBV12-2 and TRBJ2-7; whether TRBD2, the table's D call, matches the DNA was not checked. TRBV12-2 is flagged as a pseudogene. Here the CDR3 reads CASLRPASGGDDEQYF. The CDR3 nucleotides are TGTGCAAGTCTCCGTCCCGCTAGCGGAGGGGATGACGAGCAGTACTTC.